A selection of T cell receptor beta chains follows, all from one sample in a study of blood T cell repertoires in COVID-19. The repertoire was sequenced with immunoSEQ multiplex PCR; TCRdb's copy has only in-frame clones and lacks some. Of 270,000 or so clones detected, roughly 85% appear once; the ten largest clones hold about 7%. The sequenced sample consisted of PBMCs or T cells enriched from blood (not recorded which). The receptor set was obtained from a woman between 50 and 59 years old who had been exposed to COVID-19. Each CDR3 is given with its conserved first and last residue. D genes are given only for firm matches. Size tells how often a clone was seen (once, few, many) or the class of an expanded clone, and some rows leave it out.

CDR3nt: TGTGCCTGGAGATTCGTCGGCACAGATACGCAGTATTTT
CDR3aa: CAWRFVGTDTQYF
v_gene: TRBV30
d_gene: -
j_gene: TRBJ2-3
abundance: -

CDR3nt: TGCGCCAGCAGCTTGGCAGTGGGCGGGACCGGGGAGCTGTTTTTT
CDR3aa: CASSLAVGGTGELFF
v_gene: TRBV5-1
d_gene: -
j_gene: TRBJ2-2
abundance: -

CDR3nt: TGTGCCACCAGCAGAGTGGCAGGGGGCAATCAGCCCCAGCATTTT
CDR3aa: CATSRVAGGNQPQHF
v_gene: TRBV15
d_gene: -
j_gene: TRBJ1-5
abundance: once

CDR3nt: TGTGCCAGCAGCGCACAGGCGGGGGGTCAGAGCACAGATACGCAGTATTTT
CDR3aa: CASSAQAGGQSTDTQYF
v_gene: TRBV9
d_gene: TRBD2
j_gene: TRBJ2-3
abundance: -

CDR3nt: TGCGCCAGCAGCCCAACTAGCGGGGGGACCGGGGAGCTGTTTTTT
CDR3aa: CASSPTSGGTGELFF
v_gene: TRBV5-1
d_gene: TRBD2
j_gene: TRBJ2-2
abundance: -

CDR3nt: TGTGCCAGCAGCGGACACAGGGAAGAGGGGACTGAAGCTTTCTTT
CDR3aa: CASSGHREEGTEAFF
v_gene: TRBV9
d_gene: -
j_gene: TRBJ1-1
abundance: -

CDR3nt: TGTGCCAGCAGTCCGGGGGGGGGAAGTACTTCACCCCTCCACTTT
CDR3aa: CASSPGGGSTSPLHF
v_gene: TRBV6-5
d_gene: -
j_gene: TRBJ1-6
abundance: -

CDR3nt: TGTGCCAGCTCCCTAGACGACGGGTCGGGGGAGCAGTACTTC
CDR3aa: CASSLDDGSGEQYF
v_gene: TRBV18
d_gene: -
j_gene: TRBJ2-7
abundance: -

CDR3nt: TGTGCCAGCACCGCGGGGTTCATGAACACTGAAGCTTTCTTT
CDR3aa: CASTAGFMNTEAFF
v_gene: TRBV9
d_gene: -
j_gene: TRBJ1-1
abundance: -

CDR3nt: TGTGCCAGCAGAGCCGAAGACTTTCTTTATCAGCCCCAGCATTTT
CDR3aa: CASRAEDFLYQPQHF
v_gene: TRBV28
d_gene: -
j_gene: TRBJ1-5
abundance: -

CDR3nt: TGTGCCATCAGTACTTTGGTCGGGAATGAGCAGTTCTTC
CDR3aa: CAISTLVGNEQFF
v_gene: TRBV10-3
d_gene: -
j_gene: TRBJ2-1
abundance: -

CDR3nt: TGTGCCAGCAGCCCTTCGATGAGGAGCTCCTACGAGCAGTACTTC
CDR3aa: CASSPSMRSSYEQYF
v_gene: TRBV5-6
d_gene: -
j_gene: TRBJ2-7
abundance: -

CDR3nt: TGTGCCAGCAGGTGGAGACTAGGTCAAGAGACCCAGTACTTC
CDR3aa: CASRWRLGQETQYF
v_gene: TRBV7-8
d_gene: -
j_gene: TRBJ2-5
abundance: few

CDR3nt: TGTGCCAGTAGGACAGGCTCTGGAAACACCATATATTTT
CDR3aa: CASRTGSGNTIYF
v_gene: TRBV19
d_gene: -
j_gene: TRBJ1-3
abundance: -

CDR3nt: TGTGCCAGCAGCTCGACTAGCGGGTATAGCACAGATACGCAGTATTTT
CDR3aa: CASSSTSGYSTDTQYF
v_gene: TRBV11-1
d_gene: TRBD2
j_gene: TRBJ2-3
abundance: once

CDR3nt: TGCGCCAGCAGCTCGGACGGTACGACAGGTTCACCCCTCCACTTT
CDR3aa: CASSSDGTTGSPLHF
v_gene: TRBV5-1
d_gene: -
j_gene: TRBJ1-6
abundance: -

CDR3nt: TGTGCCAGTAGTATAGGCGGAGGGACTGGGGCCAACGTCCTGACTTTC
CDR3aa: CASSIGGGTGANVLTF
v_gene: TRBV19
d_gene: -
j_gene: TRBJ2-6
abundance: -

CDR3nt: TGTGCCAGCAGCTTGGAGCGGGGGGGGAACTACGAGCAGTACTTC
CDR3aa: CASSLERGGNYEQYF
v_gene: TRBV5-4
d_gene: TRBD2
j_gene: TRBJ2-7
abundance: -

CDR3nt: TGTGCCAGCAGCAAAGAGTCGGGGACTGTTAATTTAGGGGCTTTCTTT
CDR3aa: CASSKESGTVNLGAFF
v_gene: TRBV21-1
d_gene: -
j_gene: TRBJ1-1
abundance: -

CDR3nt: TGTGCCAGCAGCCTGGAGGGAGGACAAGAGACCCAGTACTTC
CDR3aa: CASSLEGGQETQYF
v_gene: TRBV3-1/TRBV3-2
d_gene: -
j_gene: TRBJ2-5
abundance: -

CDR3nt: TGTGCCAGCAGATCGGGGGCTGGAAACACCATATATTTT
CDR3aa: CASRSGAGNTIYF
v_gene: TRBV7-9
d_gene: -
j_gene: TRBJ1-3
abundance: -

CDR3nt: TGTGCTAGTGGTTTAGGGACAGGGTTGGATACGCAGTATTTT
CDR3aa: CASGLGTGLDTQYF
v_gene: TRBV12-5
d_gene: TRBD1
j_gene: TRBJ2-3
abundance: -

CDR3nt: TGTGCCAGCAGCAAAAAGGGGACGGGGGGGCTAGCAGATACGCAGTATTTT
CDR3aa: CASSKKGTGGLADTQYF
v_gene: TRBV21-1
d_gene: -
j_gene: TRBJ2-3
abundance: -

CDR3nt: TGTGCCCTAATGGGGGGTCGCTACGAGCAGTACTTC
CDR3aa: CALMGGRYEQYF
v_gene: TRBV5-6
d_gene: -
j_gene: TRBJ2-7
abundance: once

CDR3nt: TGTGCCACCAGCAGAGATTTATGGCCCCTCACAGGGGTAGGTCTTGATGAGCAGTTCTTC
CDR3aa: CATSRDLWPLTGVGLDEQFF
v_gene: TRBV15
d_gene: TRBD1
j_gene: TRBJ2-1
abundance: few

CDR3nt: TGCGCCAGCAGCTTGGAGCAGGGTGCGGAAAACATTCAGTACTTC
CDR3aa: CASSLEQGAENIQYF
v_gene: TRBV5-1
d_gene: -
j_gene: TRBJ2-4
abundance: -